One and the same sample provided the 26 T cell receptor beta chains below, sequenced in a study of CD8 T cells in ankylosing spondylitis. For these TCRs, the target antigens are not known. MiXCR, applied by TCRdb to the 5' RACE reads, yields one record per CDR3 protein. The table shows 450,000 or so distinct CDR3 sequences, with more than 25% occurring only once. Whole-study findings and limits: What appeared characteristic of ankylosing spondylitis blood was a TCR beta motif of fewer than ten highly homologous variants.

Sequences were obtained from blood, either unsorted or a sorted T cell fraction (not recorded which). These receptors were taken from a male donor with ankylosing spondylitis.

The J gene is TRBJ1-3, the V gene TRBV2; TRBD1 agrees at 9 bases. V lost 4 bases to trimming and J lost 6 bases; unmatched junction nucleotides: 4. This CDR3 comprises 14 residues. The germline V gene encodes CDR1 SNHLY and CDR2 FYNNEI. CDR3 residues: CASSAQGAENTIYF. CDR3 bases: TGTGCCAGCAGTGCACAGGGGGCTGAAAACACCATATATTTT.

This chain connects TRBV24-1 to TRBJ2-3; 8 nucleotides match TRBD2. J lost 4 bases, V lost 0 bases, and 8 bases had no gene match. The CDR3 covers 17 residues. The germline V gene has CDR1 KGHDR and CDR2 SFDVKD. The CDR3 nucleotides read TGTGCCACCAGTGATTTGAAGGACGGGAGGGCCCCAGATACGCAGTATTTT. Its protein product is CATSDLKDGRAPDTQYF.

This clonotype has more than one count but fewer than ten. The rearrangement links TRBV5-6 to TRBJ1-2, with D possibly TRBD1 on 5 matching bases. Trimming stripped 4 bases from V and 4 bases from J, with 14 bases between. Germline V gene sequence: CDR1 SGHDT, CDR2 YYEEEE. CDR3 size: 14 residues. The CDR3 is CASSRRDGIYGYTF. As DNA, the CDR3 is TGTGCCAGCAGCCGCCGGGACGGGATCTATGGCTACACCTTC.

The sample holds many counts of this clonotype. This chain connects TRBV29-1 to TRBJ1-1; 10 bases agree with TRBD1. The V gene end was trimmed by 3 bases and the J gene end by 2 bases; junction bases not matched to a gene: 3. Germline values: CDR1 SQVTM, CDR2 ANQGSEA. The CDR3 sequence is 14 residues long. The CDR3 coding sequence is TGCAGCGTTGATGGACAGGGGGTTAACACTGAAGCTTTCTTT. This codes for CSVDGQGVNTEAFF.

The chain joins TRBV12-3 or TRBV12-4 to TRBJ2-2; 11 nucleotides line up with TRBD2. J lost 6 bases, V lost 6 bases, and 6 bases had no gene match. The CDR3 is 15 residues long. The CDR3 loop is CASRLSGRAAGELFF. In nucleotides, the CDR3 is TGTGCCAGCAGGCTTAGCGGGAGGGCCGCCGGGGAGCTGTTTTTT.

The chain employs TRBV5-1 and TRBJ1-6; 7 bases map to TRBD1. Losses at the gene ends were 4 bases for V and 7 bases for J; bases not matched to a gene: 8. CDR1 and CDR2 (germline): SGHRS, YFSETQ. The CDR3 sequence is 15 residues long. In DNA, the CDR3 is TGCGCCAGCAGCGATAGACAGGGACGGAATTCACCCCTCCACTTT. Its protein is CASSDRQGRNSPLHF.

This clonotype was seen more than once but under ten times. This chain joins TRBV5-1 and TRBJ2-7, with D possibly being TRBD2 (5 bases). Germline loops: CDR1 SGHRS, CDR2 YFSETQ. The CDR3 is 13 amino acids. V was shortened by 6 bases and J by 3 bases, with 13 bases between the two germline ends. CDR3 nucleotides: TGCGCCAGCACCCCACTAGGGAACTACGAGCAGTACTTC. Residues: CASTPLGNYEQYF. Full variable domain (remainder filled in from reference TRBV5-1 and TRBJ2-7): KAGVTQTPRYLIKTRGQQVTLSCSPISGHRSVSWYQQTPGQGLQFLFEYFSETQRNKGNFPGRFSGRQFSNSRSEMNVSTLELGDSALYLCASTPLGNYEQYFGPGTRLTVT.

The rearrangement uses TRBV29-1 and TRBJ2-7, with D possibly matching TRBD2 (5 bases). Trimming stripped 6 bases from V and 4 bases from J, with 10 bases between. CDR3 size: 11 residues. Germline CDR1 is SQVTM and CDR2 is ANQGSEA. The CDR3 protein is CSVRAAYEQYF. The CDR3 region has the DNA TGCAGCGTACGAGCGGCATACGAGCAGTACTTC.

Only a few counts were recorded for this clonotype. The V call is TRBV27, the J call TRBJ1-5, with D perhaps matching TRBD1 (5 bases). With 3 bases removed from V and 7 bases from J, the gap between germline ends came to 13 bases. The germline gives CDR1 MNHEY, CDR2 SMNVEV (reference sequence). The CDR3 spans 14 residues. This chain's CDR3 is CASSFSGTGQPQHF. The CDR3 nucleotides are TGTGCCAGCAGTTTTTCAGGGACCGGGCAGCCCCAGCATTTT.

Ten or more counts support this clonotype. This chain uses TRBV27 with TRBJ1-2, with D perhaps matching TRBD1 (6 bases). V lost 5 bases and J lost 9, with 16 bases in between. The germline gives CDR1 MNHEY, CDR2 SMNVEV (reference sequence). This CDR3 region has 13 residues. The chain's CDR3 is CASSQGRELSYTF. DNA for the CDR3: TGTGCCAGCAGTCAGGGGCGCGAGTTGAGCTACACCTTC.

V and J are TRBV2 and TRBJ2-3; TRBD1 aligns across 11 bases. Germline lookup yields CDR1 SNHLY and CDR2 FYNNEI. The CDR3 loop spans 14 amino acids. V lost 6 bases, J lost 6 bases, and 5 bases stayed unmatched. The chain's CDR3 is CASRDGQGADTQYF. CDR3 sequence (DNA): TGTGCCAGCAGAGACGGACAGGGGGCGGATACGCAGTATTTT.

The chain employs TRBV29-1 and TRBJ2-7; D is unclear. Deletions cut 3 bases from V and 9 bases from J, with 21 bases between. CDR3 length equals 14 residues. Germline V lookup: CDR1 SQVTM, CDR2 ANQGSEA. Here the CDR3 reads CSVEQDGVLRGQYF. CDR3 bases: TGCAGCGTTGAGCAGGACGGAGTCCTACGAGGGCAGTACTTC.

This CDR3 reads CASRPTGPNYGYTF. The CDR3 coding sequence is TGTGCCAGCAGGCCTACAGGGCCAAACTATGGCTACACCTTC. V gene TRBV28 combines with J gene TRBJ1-2; TRBD1 might be the D (6 bases). The CDR3 consists of 14 residues. V lost 6 bases, J lost 2 bases, and 13 bases lay in between. Germline V lookup: CDR1 MDHEN, CDR2 SYDVKM.

This clonotype came up a few times. This chain uses TRBV7-9 with TRBJ1-2; no definite D call. Germline V CDR1 and CDR2: SEHNR, FQNEAQ (reference sequence). The CDR3 totals 13 residues. Trimming took 2 bases from V and 5 from J, leaving 9 bases between them. DNA for the CDR3: TGTGCCAGCAGCTTACCAGTTACTTATGGCTACACCTTC. This codes for CASSLPVTYGYTF. The full variable domain, completed using reference TRBV7-9 and TRBJ1-2, is DTGVSQNPRHKITKRGQNVTFRCDPISEHNRLYWYRQTLGQGPEFLTYFQNEAQLEKSRLLSDRFSAERPKGSFSTLEIQRTEQGDSAMYLCASSLPVTYGYTFGSGTRLTVV.

The chain carries TRBV18 and TRBJ2-1; D possibly corresponds to TRBD2 (6 bases). Trimming cost V 6 bases and J 4 bases, with 19 bases left between them. CDR3 length: 16 amino acids. CDR1 is KGHSH, CDR2 LQKENI, per germline. The CDR3: CASSLQRRAVYNEQFF. The CDR3 region has the DNA TGTGCCAGCTCCCTGCAAAGGAGGGCCGTATACAATGAGCAGTTCTTC.

The rearrangement uses TRBV24-1 and TRBJ2-7; D is perhaps TRBD2 (6 bases). CDR3 size: 16 residues. The germline gives CDR1 KGHDR, CDR2 SFDVKD. In nucleotides, the CDR3 is TGTGCCACCAGTGATTTGTGGGGGGAAGAGGTCTACGATCAGTACGTC. This codes for CATSDLWGEEVYDQYV.

The V and J genes are TRBV4-2 and TRBJ2-1; 10 bases line up with TRBD1. The CDR3 extends over 15 amino acids. Looked up from germline, CDR1 is LGHNA and CDR2 is YNFKEQ. The V gene end was trimmed by 4 bases and the J gene end by 5 bases; junction bases not matched to a gene: 5. CDR3 region: CASSRGQGEDNEQFF. CDR3 in DNA: TGTGCCAGCAGCCGAGGACAGGGGGAAGACAATGAGCAGTTCTTC.

The chain has TRBV19 and TRBJ2-1, with D possibly TRBD1 on 6 matching bases. This CDR3 is 15 amino acids long. V was pared by 3 bases and J by 4 bases, with 13 bases between. Germline lookup yields CDR1 LNHDA and CDR2 SQIVND (reference sequence). The CDR3 sequence: CASSMEPGTYNEQFF. As DNA, the CDR3 is TGTGCCAGTAGTATGGAGCCAGGGACATACAATGAGCAGTTCTTC.

This clonotype was counted between two and nine times. This chain links TRBV10-3 with TRBJ2-3; D perhaps matches TRBD2 (6 bases). The V end lost 2 bases, the J end lost 4 bases, and 10 bases lay between the germline ends. CDR1 ENHRY and CDR2 SYGVKD come from the germline V gene. The CDR3 contains 14 residues. CDR3 in amino acids: CAISEGVAADTQYF. The CDR3 DNA reads as TGTGCCATCAGTGAGGGGGTAGCGGCAGATACGCAGTATTTT.

This clonotype was picked up many times. The chain is built from TRBV5-1 and TRBJ2-3, with D possibly being TRBD2 (6 bases). The germline gives CDR1 SGHRS, CDR2 YFSETQ. Trimming took off 4 bases at V and 6 bases at J, with 12 bases between the two ends. This CDR3 comprises 13 residues. The CDR3 coding sequence is TGCGCCAGCAGCCCAACTAGCAGCGATACGCAGTATTTT. Its protein product is CASSPTSSDTQYF.

This clonotype was found a few times. The genes are TRBV5-1 and TRBJ1-2; 9 bases line up with TRBD1. Per germline, CDR1 SGHRS and CDR2 YFSETQ. Germline trimming cut 2 bases from V and 6 bases from J; bases unmatched to any gene: 5. The CDR3 is 14 amino acids. In DNA form, the CDR3 reads TGCGCCAGCAGCTTACTTACAGGGGGCGATGGCTACACCTTC. As protein: CASSLLTGGDGYTF.

This clonotype was picked up many times. The chain combines TRBV3-1 with TRBJ1-1; possible D gene TRBD1, 5 bases. The CDR3 is 16 amino acids. CDR1 and CDR2 from the germline V gene are LGHDT and YNNKEL (reference sequence). V lost 3 bases and J lost 3, with 17 bases in between. The CDR3 here is CASSHGGKVGYTEAFF. The CDR3 nucleotides read TGTGCCAGCAGCCATGGGGGAAAGGTGGGTTACACTGAAGCTTTCTTT.

The rearrangement joins TRBV4-1 to TRBJ1-2; unclear D gene. Trimming left V 3 bases short and J 2 bases short, with 16 bases between. The germline gives CDR1 MGHRA, CDR2 YSYEKL. This CDR3 has 16 amino acids. CDR3 protein: CASSHYLSTKNYGYTF. DNA of the CDR3: TGCGCCAGCAGCCATTATCTATCGACAAAGAACTATGGCTACACCTTC.

This clonotype was seen a few times. The chain combines TRBV6-1 with TRBJ2-1, with D maybe TRBD2 (6 bases). CDR1 and CDR2 (germline): MNHNS, SASEGT. There are 14 residues in the CDR3. With 3 bases removed from V and 10 bases from J, the gap between germline ends came to 16 bases. The CDR3 nucleotides are TGTGCCAGCAGTGACCAGTCCGGGGGAAGGGAGCAGTTCTTC. Residues: CASSDQSGGREQFF.

The CDR3 region is CASSMDSYSNQPQHF. CDR3 in DNA: TGTGCCAGTAGTATGGACAGCTATAGCAATCAGCCCCAGCATTTT. This sequence joins TRBV19 and TRBJ1-5, with D perhaps matching TRBD1 (6 bases). CDR1 is LNHDA and CDR2 is SQIVND in the germline V gene (reference sequence). Trimming removed 3 bases from V and 0 bases from J, with 9 bases in between. The CDR3 consists of 15 residues.

The chain uses TRBV5-1 and TRBJ2-7; 7 positions match TRBD1. Germline values: CDR1 SGHRS, CDR2 YFSETQ. With V trimmed by 4 bases and J by 0 bases, 7 bases remained unmatched. This CDR3 has 15 amino acids. In DNA form, the CDR3 reads TGCGCCAGCAGCCCCTGGGACAGTAGCTCCTACGAGCAGTACTTC. Protein product: CASSPWDSSSYEQYF.